The 22 T cell receptor beta chains in this list originate from one sample, sequenced in a study of control samples from healthy donors and cancer patients. The table came from immunoSEQ multiplex PCR; TCRdb's copy has only in-frame clones and leaves some out. The sample carries roughly 100,000 clones, around nine tenths recorded once. What was sequenced was blood. The receptor set was obtained from a human donor in good health. The donor label of this sample is uncertain.

This chain links TRBV28 with TRBJ1-2, with D possibly matching TRBD1 (5 bases). The CDR3 length is 11 residues. Germline CDR1 MDHEN, CDR2 SYDVKM. V lost 3 bases, J lost 8 bases, and 7 bases lay in between. CDR3 sequence (DNA): TGTGCCAGCAGTTTCGAGGGGGGCTACACCTTC. Its translation: CASSFEGGYTF.

The rearrangement links TRBV7-9 to TRBJ1-1; 12 positions agree with TRBD1. The germline gives CDR1 SEHNR, CDR2 FQNEAQ (reference sequence). Losses at the gene ends were 1 base for V and 4 bases for J; bases not matched to a gene: 7. The CDR3 loop spans 17 amino acids. The CDR3 spells CASSLVGTGGLGTEAFF. In DNA, the CDR3 is TGTGCCAGCAGCTTAGTTGGGACAGGGGGCTTAGGCACTGAAGCTTTCTTT.

J is TRBJ2-3 and V is TRBV4-1; D is unresolved. V lost 0 bases and J lost 2, with 9 bases in between. Looked up from germline, CDR1 is MGHRA and CDR2 is YSYEKL. There are 15 residues in the CDR3. The CDR3 bases are TGCGCCAGCAGCCAAGAGACGAGAATCACAGATACGCAGTATTTT. It is translated as CASSQETRITDTQYF.

About this clone itself: The sample carries other DNA sequences with the same CDR3. The chain has TRBV12-3 or TRBV12-4 and TRBJ1-1, with unresolved D. V shed 4 bases and J shed 1 base, with 7 bases lying between them. The CDR3 runs 13 residues. This CDR3 is CASSYSRNTEAFF. CDR3 DNA: TGTGCCAGCAGTTATTCGAGGAACACTGAAGCTTTCTTT.

In its sample, this clone was seen once. CDR3 DNA: TGCAGTGCTAGTGATCTGTCCGGGGGATCTGTCTATGGCTACACCTTC. It codes for CSASDLSGGSVYGYTF. The chain is built from TRBV20-1 and TRBJ1-2, with D tentatively TRBD1 (5 bases). Trimming removed 3 bases from V and 4 bases from J, with 21 bases in between. This CDR3 has 16 amino acids. Germline V gene lookup returns CDR1 DFQATT and CDR2 SNEGSKA (reference sequence).

V usage is TRBV5-4 and J usage is TRBJ2-1, with D perhaps TRBD2 (6 bases). Trimming pared 1 base from V and 6 bases from J, leaving 8 bases between. The length of the CDR3 is 13 residues. Germline V gives CDR1 SGHNT, CDR2 YYREEE (reference sequence). Here the CDR3 reads CASSLTGGNEQFF. In DNA form, the CDR3 reads TGTGCCAGCAGCTTGACCGGGGGCAATGAGCAGTTCTTC.

V and J are TRBV10-3 and TRBJ1-5; D gene unclear. Germline V gene data show CDR1 as ENHRY and CDR2 as SYGVKD. This CDR3 contains 13 residues. Trimming shortened V by 2 bases and J by 3 bases, and 5 bases separated the two germline ends. The chain's CDR3 is CAISEGFNQPQHF. CDR3 in DNA: TGTGCCATCAGTGAGGGATTCAATCAGCCCCAGCATTTT.

The V gene is TRBV29-1, the J gene TRBJ1-1; D is undetermined. This CDR3 has 15 amino acids. The V gene lost 6 bases and the J gene lost 7 bases, with 24 bases spanning the gap. Germline V gives CDR1 SQVTM, CDR2 ANQGSEA. CDR3 sequence reads: CSVPTLTPVGSEAFF. CDR3 DNA sequence: TGCAGCGTACCAACATTAACCCCGGTTGGGAGTGAAGCTTTCTTT.

The chain has TRBV5-6 and TRBJ1-1; 7 nucleotides align to TRBD1. CDR3 length: 18 amino acids. Germline values: CDR1 SGHDT, CDR2 YYEEEE. Trimming cost V 1 base and J 0 bases; bases outside gene matches: 12. CDR3 nucleotide sequence: TGTGCCAGCAGCTTGTGGGACAGACCCGGGAGGTTGAACACTGAAGCTTTCTTT. Its protein product is CASSLWDRPGRLNTEAFF. The variable domain in full, completed from reference TRBV5-6 and TRBJ1-1, reads DAGVTQSPTHLIKTRGQQVTLRCSPKSGHDTVSWYQQALGQGPQFIFQYYEEEERQRGNFPDRFSGHQFPNYSSELNVNALLLGDSALYLCASSLWDRPGRLNTEAFFGQGTRLTVV.

The V call is TRBV20-1, the J call TRBJ1-2, with unresolved D. V was shortened by 6 bases and J by 6 bases, with 11 bases between the two germline ends. The CDR3 contains 11 residues. Per germline, CDR1 DFQATT and CDR2 SNEGSKA (reference sequence). CDR3 bases: TGCAGTGCCCAATGGGTCGATGGCTACACCTTC. As protein: CSAQWVDGYTF.

V gene TRBV15 combines with J gene TRBJ1-2; TRBD1 is a possible D gene (5 bases). This CDR3 has 15 residues. Germline V gives CDR1 LNHNV, CDR2 YYDKDF (reference sequence). The V and J ends lost 1 base and 4 bases respectively, with 13 bases between them. CDR3 sequence: CATSRGSGTAYGYTF. CDR3 DNA: TGTGCCACCAGCAGAGGCTCAGGGACTGCCTATGGCTACACCTTC.

This chain uses TRBV3-1 (or the pseudogene TRBV3-2) with TRBJ2-7; 7 nucleotides agree with TRBD2. Per the germline V gene, CDR1 is LGHDT and CDR2 is YNNKEL (reference sequence). The CDR3 is 14 amino acids. The trim removed 4 bases at V and 6 bases at J, leaving 9 bases unmatched. CDR3 bases: TGTGCCAGCAGCCCACCGGGACTATTAAGCGAGCAGTACGTC. Translation gives CASSPPGLLSEQYV.

The chain carries TRBV12-5 and TRBJ2-1; 8 nucleotides line up with TRBD2. V was pared by 7 bases and J by 6 bases, with 8 bases of the junction left unmatched. From germline, CDR1 is LGHNT and CDR2 FRNRAP. The CDR3 totals 14 residues. The CDR3 region is CASAHGRGVNEQFF. The CDR3 nucleotides are TGTGCTAGTGCGCACGGGCGGGGGGTCAATGAGCAGTTCTTC. The full variable domain, rest sourced from reference TRBV12-5 and TRBJ2-1, is DARVTQTPRHKVTEMGQEVTMRCQPILGHNTVFWYRQTMMQGLELLAYFRNRAPLDDSGMPKDRFSAEMPDATLATLKIQPSEPRDSAVYFCASAHGRGVNEQFFGPGTRLTVL.

CDR3 protein: CASSPIQGREKLFF. The CDR3 DNA follows: TGTGCCAGCAGCCCCATTCAAGGTCGGGAAAAACTGTTTTTT. The chain is built from TRBV3-1 (or the pseudogene TRBV3-2) and TRBJ1-4; no firm D call. The CDR3 has 14 residues. V lost 4 bases, J lost 8 bases, and 14 bases lay in between. Looked up from germline, CDR1 is LGHDT and CDR2 is YNNKEL (reference sequence).

The chain links TRBV9 to TRBJ1-5; D gene unclear. Germline V gene lookup returns CDR1 SGDLS and CDR2 YYNGEE. Trimming left V 0 bases short and J 7 bases short, with 11 bases between. The CDR3 length is 14 residues. CDR3 sequence reads: CASSVEPGSQPQHF. The CDR3 DNA reads as TGTGCCAGCAGCGTAGAGCCAGGTTCACAGCCCCAGCATTTT.

The V gene is TRBV9, the J gene TRBJ1-1; D might be TRBD1 (5 bases). The germline V gene has CDR1 SGDLS and CDR2 YYNGEE. Between the trimmed V and J ends, which lost 6 bases and 7 bases, there was a span of 22 bases. This CDR3 is built from 15 residues. The CDR3 bases are TGTGCCAGCAACTTATTAGGGGACGGAGAATTTGAAGCTTTCTTT. Translated: CASNLLGDGEFEAFF.

This sequence joins TRBV19 and TRBJ1-2; TRBD1 matches at 8 bases. With 7 bases clipped from V and 4 bases from J, the junction kept 8 bases outside the gene matches. Germline V gene data show CDR1 as LNHDA and CDR2 as SQIVND (reference sequence). This CDR3 has 14 amino acids. CDR3 DNA: TGTGCCAGTACCATAGACAGGGGCGCCTATGGCTACACCTTC. This gives the protein CASTIDRGAYGYTF.

The chain carries TRBV27 and TRBJ2-7, with 7 bases matching TRBD2. Looked up from germline, CDR1 is MNHEY and CDR2 is SMNVEV (reference sequence). V was pared by 3 bases and J by 3 bases, with 5 bases of the junction left unmatched. The CDR3 length is 14 residues. Here the CDR3 DNA reads TGTGCCAGCAGTTTGGGAGGGTTCTACTACGAGCAGTACTTC. This sequence encodes CASSLGGFYYEQYF.

The V and J genes are TRBV7-9 and TRBJ2-1; 8 bases line up with TRBD2. The ends lost 2 bases at V and 8 bases at J; junction bases unmatched: 8. The CDR3 runs to 15 residues. In germline, CDR1 is SEHNR, CDR2 FQNEAQ (reference sequence). The CDR3 DNA follows: TGTGCCAGCAGCTTATTTACTAACGGGGGGGATGAGCAGTTCTTC. Protein product: CASSLFTNGGDEQFF.

This chain links TRBV4-2 with TRBJ1-3; 7 nucleotides line up with TRBD1. Losses at the gene ends were 0 bases for V and 4 bases for J; bases not matched to a gene: 3. In germline, CDR1 is LGHNA, CDR2 YNFKEQ. The CDR3 has 15 residues. CDR3 amino acids: CASSQETGTGNTIYF. DNA for the CDR3: TGTGCCAGCAGCCAAGAGACAGGGACCGGAAACACCATATATTTT.

This clone was picked up one time. The V and J genes are TRBV7-3 and TRBJ2-3; 11 bases are a match to TRBD2. Looked up from germline, CDR1 is SGHTA and CDR2 is FQGTGA. The V gene end was trimmed by 5 bases and the J gene end by 5 bases; junction bases not matched to a gene: 6. The CDR3 runs 15 residues. CDR3 in DNA: TGTGCCAGCAGCGCGATAGCGGGGGGGCAAGATACGCAGTATTTT. As protein: CASSAIAGGQDTQYF.

This chain connects TRBV9 to TRBJ2-1; D call uncertain. V was trimmed by 4 bases and J by 6 bases, leaving 8 bases between them. This CDR3 comprises 12 residues. Germline V lookup: CDR1 SGDLS, CDR2 YYNGEE. The CDR3 loop reads CASSPVGNEQFF. The CDR3 DNA follows: TGTGCCAGCAGCCCAGTGGGCAATGAGCAGTTCTTC.